This T cell receptor (beta chain) came from a study of T-cell reconstitution after alpha-beta-depleted transplantation in children. This clonotype was counted a few times. Unique molecular identifiers featured in how the TCRbeta library was prepared. TCRdb analysed the PCR reads with MiXCR anew, one entry per CDR3 protein. The sample gives roughly 300,000 distinct CDR3 sequences, over 8% of which show up once; roughly a tenth is in the top ten. The CDR3 contains 15 residues. The V end was cut by 4 bases, the J end by 2 bases, with 12 bases between. The TCR sequence derives from a human donor who donated a stem cell graft to a child with SCID. Sequenced material: PBMCs from the stem cell graft donor, taken from the stem cell graft. This chain uses TRBV12-3 or TRBV12-4 with TRBJ1-5, with D possibly being TRBD1 (5 bases). DNA for the CDR3: TGTGCCAGCAGTTCCCCGGACACAGGCAATCAGCCCCAGCATTTT. Translated: CASSSPDTGNQPQHF.